Below, 14 T cell receptor beta chains from the same sample are listed, as sequenced in a study of blood T cell repertoires in COVID-19. The data were produced by immunoSEQ multiplex PCR, yet TCRdb's version contains in-frame clones alone and is incomplete. The sample has about 120,000 clones, more than 75% seen once. Sequenced input: peripheral blood. Every receptor here comes from a man aged 60 to 69 with acute or convalescent COVID-19.

The genes are TRBV4-1 and TRBJ2-4, with D possibly TRBD2 on 6 matching bases. CDR3 length equals 12 residues. Trimming removed 5 bases from V and 7 bases from J, with 9 bases in between. Germline V lookup: CDR1 MGHRA, CDR2 YSYEKL. The CDR3 protein is CASSGGRNIQYF. The CDR3 DNA reads as TGCGCCAGCAGCGGGGGGAGGAACATTCAGTACTTC.

The chain uses TRBV7-6 and TRBJ2-5; tentative D call: TRBD1 (6 bases). The length of the CDR3 is 14 residues. Germline V lookup: CDR1 SGHVS, CDR2 FNYEAQ. The ends were cut back, 4 bases at V and 5 bases at J, with 14 bases in the middle. The CDR3 loop is CASSSLQGPETQYF. CDR3 bases: TGTGCCAGCAGCTCTTTACAGGGCCCGGAGACCCAGTACTTC.

This chain uses TRBV27 with TRBJ1-6; 8 bases match TRBD1. The V segment lost 5 bases and the J segment 6 bases; nucleotides outside the gene matches: 6. The CDR3 has 15 residues. Germline V gene lookup returns CDR1 MNHEY and CDR2 SMNVEV (reference sequence). The CDR3 protein is CASSPWTGTNSPLHF. The DNA for the CDR3 is TGTGCCAGCAGTCCCTGGACAGGGACTAATTCACCCCTCCACTTT.

The CDR3 loop is CASSLAGAGANVLTF. CDR3 DNA: TGCGCCAGCAGCTTGGCAGGGGCAGGGGCCAACGTCCTGACTTTC. The V call is TRBV5-1, the J call TRBJ2-6; tentative D call: TRBD1 (6 bases). Germline V gives CDR1 SGHRS, CDR2 YFSETQ. The CDR3 loop spans 15 amino acids. Deletions cut 0 bases from V and 4 bases from J, with 8 bases between. The full variable domain, rest sourced from reference TRBV5-1 and TRBJ2-6, is KAGVTQTPRYLIKTRGQQVTLSCSPISGHRSVSWYQQTPGQGLQFLFEYFSETQRNKGNFPGRFSGRQFSNSRSEMNVSTLELGDSALYLCASSLAGAGANVLTFGAGSRLTVL.

This clone was detected only once. The chain couples TRBV2 to TRBJ2-5; 8 bases fit TRBD1. The germline gives CDR1 SNHLY, CDR2 FYNNEI. The CDR3 totals 15 residues. J gave up 1 base and V 8 bases, and 9 bases lay outside the gene matches. The CDR3 is CASVRPGQGQETQYF. CDR3 coding DNA: TGTGCCAGCGTCCGACCCGGACAGGGCCAAGAGACCCAGTACTTC.

V is TRBV7-8 and J is TRBJ2-3; D is perhaps TRBD2 (6 bases). V was shortened by 5 bases and J by 1 base, with 19 bases between the two germline ends. CDR3 length: 17 residues. Germline lookup yields CDR1 SGHVS and CDR2 FQNEAQ. CDR3 coding DNA: TGTGCCAGCAGCCAAAGGGCGGGAACGGTTGGCACAGATACGCAGTATTTT. This gives the protein CASSQRAGTVGTDTQYF.

CDR3 DNA: TGTGCCAGCAGTTTAAACATTATGAACACTGAAGCTTTCTTT. This sequence encodes CASSLNIMNTEAFF. The chain couples TRBV27 to TRBJ1-1; D call uncertain. The V end lost 2 bases, the J end lost 0 bases, and 7 bases lay between the germline ends. Germline V gene data show CDR1 as MNHEY and CDR2 as SMNVEV (reference sequence). The CDR3 runs to 14 residues.

This sequence joins TRBV28 and TRBJ2-1; 12 positions agree with TRBD1. In germline, CDR1 is MDHEN, CDR2 SYDVKM. Trimming took 4 bases from V and 13 from J; bases not matched to a gene: 14. The CDR3 totals 16 residues. CDR3 residues: CASSSPGTGGSLEQFF. CDR3 sequence (DNA): TGTGCCAGCAGTTCCCCTGGGACAGGGGGCTCCTTAGAACAGTTCTTC.

J is TRBJ2-1 and V is TRBV11-3; 10 nucleotides match TRBD2. V lost 1 base to trimming and J lost 13 bases; unmatched junction nucleotides: 16. The CDR3 has 17 amino acids. Germline lookup yields CDR1 SGHNT and CDR2 YENEEA. In nucleotides, the CDR3 is TGTGCCAGCAGCTTAGGGAGACTAGCGGGCGAAAAAGGCGAACAGTTCTTC. Protein sequence: CASSLGRLAGEKGEQFF.

V and J are TRBV19 and TRBJ2-5, with TRBD2 identical over 8 bases. The V gene's germline CDR1 is LNHDA and CDR2 SQIVND (reference sequence). The CDR3 extends over 15 amino acids. V lost 0 bases and J lost 6; bases outside the gene matches: 6. CDR3 in amino acids: CASSIEGREGKTQYF. CDR3 DNA: TGTGCCAGTAGTATAGAGGGCCGGGAGGGGAAGACCCAGTACTTC.

The chain links TRBV6-5 to TRBJ2-1, with D maybe TRBD1 (6 bases). The germline gives CDR1 MNHEY, CDR2 SVGAGI. Trimming pared 8 bases from V and 9 bases from J, leaving 14 bases between. CDR3 size: 12 residues. The CDR3 here is CASPNRGGEQFF. The CDR3 DNA reads TGTGCCAGCCCTAATCGAGGGGGTGAGCAGTTCTTC.

Here the CDR3 reads CASRGTASSYEQYF. For the CDR3, the DNA is TGTGCCAGCAGGGGGACAGCCTCCTCCTACGAGCAGTACTTC. The V gene is TRBV27, the J gene TRBJ2-7; 7 bases match TRBD1. CDR3 length: 14 residues. Germline CDR1 is MNHEY and CDR2 is SMNVEV (reference sequence). V lost 6 bases, J lost 0 bases, and 5 bases stayed unmatched.

The CDR3 is CASSYGQLSYGYTF. CDR3 nucleotides: TGTGCCAGCAGCTACGGACAGCTCTCCTATGGCTACACCTTC. The chain carries TRBV5-8 and TRBJ1-2; the D gene is possibly TRBD1 (6 bases). This CDR3 is built from 14 residues. Per the germline V gene, CDR1 is SGHTS and CDR2 is YDEGEE. The ends were cut back, 3 bases at V and 4 bases at J, with 13 bases in the middle.

The chain employs TRBV15 and TRBJ1-4; D remains unclear. CDR3 length: 16 amino acids. The V gene's germline CDR1 is LNHNV and CDR2 YYDKDF (reference sequence). Trimming pared 0 bases from V and 0 bases from J, leaving 8 bases between. The CDR3 loop reads CATSRDWGATNEKLFF. CDR3 coding DNA: TGTGCCACCAGCAGAGATTGGGGAGCAACTAATGAAAAACTGTTTTTT.